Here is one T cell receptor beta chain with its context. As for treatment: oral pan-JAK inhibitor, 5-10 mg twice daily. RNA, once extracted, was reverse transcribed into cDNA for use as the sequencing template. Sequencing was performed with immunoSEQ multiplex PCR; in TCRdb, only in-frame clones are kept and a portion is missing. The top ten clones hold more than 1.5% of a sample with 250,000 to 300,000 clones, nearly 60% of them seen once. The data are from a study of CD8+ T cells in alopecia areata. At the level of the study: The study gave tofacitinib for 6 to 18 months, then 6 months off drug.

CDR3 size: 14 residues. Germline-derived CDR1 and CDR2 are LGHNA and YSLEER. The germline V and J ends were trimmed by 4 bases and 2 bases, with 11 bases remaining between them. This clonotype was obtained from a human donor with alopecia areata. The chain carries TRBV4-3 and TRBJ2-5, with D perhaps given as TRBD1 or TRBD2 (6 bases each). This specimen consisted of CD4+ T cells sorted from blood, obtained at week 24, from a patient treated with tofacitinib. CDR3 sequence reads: CASSPRGGQETQYF. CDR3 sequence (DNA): TGCGCCAGCAGCCCTCGAGGGGGGCAAGAGACCCAGTACTTC.